A selection of T cell receptor beta chains follows, all from one sample in a study of T cell responses to AZD1222 COVID-19 vaccine. TCRdb's table, derived via immunoSEQ multiplex PCR, lists solely in-frame clones and lacks some. The repertoire holds about 140,000 clones, with around nine tenths as singletons. The material sequenced was peripheral blood, taken 28 days after the second AZD1222 dose. The origin of the receptors is an adult who received the AZD1222 COVID-19 vaccine. The CDR3 runs from the conserved cysteine through the conserved F or W.

V	J	CDR3
TRBV14	TRBJ2-1	CASSPLAESSYNEQFF
TRBV27	TRBJ2-7	CASSITGTGAYEQYF
TRBV7-2	TRBJ2-3	CASSSPEEATDTQYF
TRBV5-4	TRBJ2-7	CASSTRNDYEQYF
TRBV4-1	TRBJ1-5	CASSQVLYKGIVNNQPQHF
TRBV7-3	TRBJ2-2	CASSLTSGSSPGELFF
TRBV2	TRBJ2-7	CASSAGTGDYEQYF
TRBV6-7	TRBJ2-7	CASTLTSGRPHEQYF
TRBV4-1	TRBJ1-1	CASSHPAAGYTEAFF
TRBV18	TRBJ2-7	CASSPGQALWQYF
TRBV6-4	TRBJ2-2	CASSEQGSTGELFF
TRBV7-9	TRBJ1-1	CASSFPLRQGRNTEAFF
TRBV12-3/TRBV12-4	TRBJ1-5	CASSHQANQPQHF
TRBV5-4	TRBJ1-1	CASSADRGTEAFF
TRBV9	TRBJ2-7	CASSVDRGYEQYF
TRBV12-3/TRBV12-4	TRBJ1-1	CASSFSMNTEAFF
TRBV5-4	TRBJ2-1	CASSSRGVSQDEQFF
TRBV5-3	TRBJ2-7	CARSLDSSGGSLHEQYF